These 30 T cell receptor beta chains came from one sample sequenced in a study of blood T cell repertoires in COVID-19. The data were produced by immunoSEQ multiplex PCR, yet TCRdb's version contains in-frame clones alone and is incomplete. This table has around 220,000 clones, 90% to 95% appearing once. Input material: PBMCs or T cells enriched from blood (not recorded which). These receptors all stem from a woman between 18 and 29 years old who had recovered from COVID-19.

The chain couples TRBV28 to TRBJ2-5; TRBD2 matches 14 bases. This CDR3 has 15 residues. Germline lookup yields CDR1 MDHEN and CDR2 SYDVKM. V dropped 4 bases and J dropped 5; count of bases not matched to a gene: 3. CDR3 DNA sequence: TGTGCCAGCAGTTCAGGACTAGCGGGAGGTGAGACCCAGTACTTC. Translated, it gives CASSSGLAGGETQYF.

The gene calls are TRBV28 and TRBJ1-1; 7 bases fit TRBD1. The J segment lost 2 bases and the V segment lost 6 bases, leaving 6 bases of the junction unmatched. The length of the CDR3 is 14 residues. Germline V lookup: CDR1 MDHEN, CDR2 SYDVKM. The CDR3 nucleotides read TGTGCCAGCAGGCTAGGGGGCTCTAACACTGAAGCTTTCTTT. Residues: CASRLGGSNTEAFF.

V gene TRBV6-6 combines with J gene TRBJ1-1, with D hard to call. CDR3 length: 14 residues. V lost 3 bases and J 1 base, leaving 9 bases between the germline ends. Looked up from germline, CDR1 is MNHNY and CDR2 is SVGAGI (reference sequence). The CDR3 DNA follows: TGTGCCAGCAGTTATAGTCCGAGGAACACTGAAGCTTTCTTT. Protein sequence: CASSYSPRNTEAFF.

This chain links TRBV7-3 with TRBJ2-5; D not resolved. Trimming removed 2 bases from V and 6 bases from J, with 13 bases in between. CDR1 is SGHTA and CDR2 is FQGTGA in the germline V gene. The CDR3 loop spans 14 amino acids. The CDR3 DNA sequence: TGTGCCAGCAGCTTAGACATGTGGGCGAAGACCCAGTACTTC. This sequence encodes CASSLDMWAKTQYF.

The chain couples TRBV6-1 to TRBJ1-5; D uncertain. The CDR3 length is 16 residues. Germline V gives CDR1 MNHNS, CDR2 SASEGT. Trimming stripped 4 bases from V and 0 bases from J, with 13 bases between. The chain's CDR3 is CASSGQDFYSNQPQHF. The CDR3 nucleotides read TGTGCCAGCAGTGGGCAGGACTTCTATAGCAATCAGCCCCAGCATTTT.

V and J are TRBV6-5 and TRBJ1-1; D unresolved. The CDR3 runs 15 residues. Germline CDR1 and CDR2: MNHEY and SVGAGI. Trimming took off 0 bases at V and 8 bases at J, with 16 bases between the two ends. As DNA, the CDR3 is TGTGCCAGCAGTTACTCGAACAGCGGCCCGCTAGAAGCTTTCTTT. This encodes CASSYSNSGPLEAFF.

V is TRBV29-1 and J is TRBJ1-2; no reliable D call. CDR1 SQVTM and CDR2 ANQGSEA come from the germline V gene. V gave up 5 bases and J gave up 0 bases, with 10 bases separating them. The CDR3 sequence is 13 residues long. CDR3 coding DNA: TGCAGCGTTTCCGGGGTCGCTAACTATGGCTACACCTTC. Translation: CSVSGVANYGYTF.

The CDR3 is CSVDRGLRGGYTF. The DNA for the CDR3 is TGCAGCGTCGACAGGGGCCTTAGGGGTGGCTACACCTTC. The chain uses TRBV29-1 and TRBJ1-2, with 8 bases matching TRBD1. This CDR3 is built from 13 residues. Germline loops: CDR1 SQVTM, CDR2 ANQGSEA. The J segment lost 7 bases and the V segment lost 6 bases, leaving 10 bases of the junction unmatched.

The chain joins TRBV24-1 to TRBJ2-3; D not resolved. V lost 3 bases and J 4 bases, leaving 7 bases between the germline ends. Germline V gene lookup returns CDR1 KGHDR and CDR2 SFDVKD. This CDR3 has 13 residues. CDR3 nucleotides: TGTGCCACCAGTGATCCCCCCGCAGATACGCAGTATTTT. This encodes CATSDPPADTQYF.

This chain joins TRBV19 and TRBJ2-2, with 14 positions matching TRBD2. The CDR3 has 19 residues. The trim removed 2 bases at V and 0 bases at J, leaving 5 bases unmatched. CDR1 is LNHDA and CDR2 is SQIVND in the germline V gene (reference sequence). CDR3 loop: CASSITGLAGGANTGELFF. The DNA of the CDR3 is TGTGCCAGTAGTATAACCGGACTAGCGGGGGGCGCGAACACCGGGGAGCTGTTTTTT.

A few counts support this clone. The chain uses TRBV21-1 and TRBJ1-2. TRBV21-1 is reported as a pseudogene. The CDR3 covers 16 residues. The CDR3 DNA follows: TGTGCCAGCAGCACTTCCGGGATCGTGCCCTTCTATGGCTACACCTTC. The encoded protein is CASSTSGIVPFYGYTF.

The chain joins TRBV5-4 to TRBJ1-1; 7 bases map to TRBD1. With V trimmed by 5 bases and J by 11 bases, 27 bases remained unmatched. The length of the CDR3 is 18 residues. CDR1 SGHNT and CDR2 YYREEE come from the germline V gene (reference sequence). The CDR3 DNA sequence: TGTGCCAGCAGTCCGGGGGGGGCACCGACAGGAACGGGGACAGACGCTTTCTTT. The encoded protein is CASSPGGAPTGTGTDAFF. Filled out from reference TRBV5-4 and TRBJ1-1, the complete variable domain reads ETGVTQSPTHLIKTRGQQVTLRCSSQSGHNTVSWYQQALGQGPQFIFQYYREEENGRGNFPPRFSGLQFPNYSSELNVNALELDDSALYLCASSPGGAPTGTGTDAFFGQGTRLTVV.

V usage is TRBV7-8 and J usage is TRBJ1-5; tentative D call: TRBD1 (5 bases). This CDR3 region has 17 residues. The germline V gene encodes CDR1 SGHVS and CDR2 FQNEAQ. V lost 4 bases to trimming and J lost 3 bases, with 19 bases between them. CDR3 nucleotide sequence: TGTGCCAGCAGCTCCCCCGGAGTTCGGGGGATCAATCAGCCCCAGCATTTT. Its protein product is CASSSPGVRGINQPQHF.

The CDR3 here is CASSAYSGGANLAKNIQYF. The CDR3 DNA is TGTGCCAGCAGCGCCTATAGCGGGGGGGCGAATCTAGCCAAAAACATTCAGTACTTC. This chain joins TRBV7-8 and TRBJ2-4; 11 nucleotides agree with TRBD2. V shed 5 bases and J 0 bases; nucleotides not matched to a gene: 12. The CDR3 has 19 residues. Germline V lookup: CDR1 SGHVS, CDR2 FQNEAQ.

The chain has TRBV6-2 or TRBV6-3 and TRBJ1-2; a weak D match, TRBD1 (5 bases). With 5 bases removed from V and 3 bases from J, the gap between germline ends came to 7 bases. This CDR3 is 12 amino acids long. From germline, CDR1 is MNHEY and CDR2 SVGEGT. This CDR3 reads CASSRGDYGYTF. CDR3 DNA sequence: TGTGCCAGCAGTAGGGGTGACTATGGCTACACCTTC.

The chain carries TRBV10-1 and TRBJ2-7, with TRBD1 matching over 9 bases. J lost 6 bases, V lost 6 bases, and 21 bases had no gene match. The CDR3 runs 18 residues. The germline V gene has CDR1 WNHNN and CDR2 SYGVQD (reference sequence). The CDR3 sequence: CASSQKNYKQGALGEQYF. Written as DNA, the CDR3 is TGCGCCAGCAGCCAGAAGAACTACAAACAGGGGGCGCTTGGCGAGCAGTACTTC.

The gene calls are TRBV6-1 and TRBJ1-5, with 10 bases identical to TRBD1. The germline V gene encodes CDR1 MNHNS and CDR2 SASEGT. The V and J ends lost 4 bases and 5 bases, in that order; junction bases with no gene match: 8. The CDR3 spans 16 residues. The CDR3 sequence is CASSVGTGARDQPQHF. The CDR3 region has the DNA TGTGCCAGCAGTGTTGGGACAGGGGCCAGAGATCAGCCCCAGCATTTT.

V usage is TRBV6-6 and J usage is TRBJ2-5; TRBD2 might be the D (5 bases). The CDR3 consists of 14 residues. V lost 0 bases and J 5 bases, leaving 10 bases between the germline ends. The germline V gene encodes CDR1 MNHNY and CDR2 SVGAGI (reference sequence). The CDR3 sequence: CASSYSSQRETQYF. The CDR3 nucleotides are TGTGCCAGCAGTTACTCGAGCCAGCGGGAGACCCAGTACTTC.

This chain joins TRBV5-4 and TRBJ2-7; TRBD2 matches at 8 bases. Germline trimming cut 4 bases from V and 0 bases from J; bases unmatched to any gene: 9. CDR1 and CDR2 (germline): SGHNT, YYREEE (reference sequence). The CDR3 is 16 amino acids. CDR3 DNA sequence: TGTGCCAGCAGCCGGGGGGGAAAACCCATCTCCTACGAGCAGTACTTC. This sequence encodes CASSRGGKPISYEQYF.

Written as DNA, the CDR3 is TGTGCCAGCAGGGGACTAGCGGGAGGGCACCCCTACAATGAGCAGTTCTTC. Its translation: CASRGLAGGHPYNEQFF. The V call is TRBV27, the J call TRBJ2-1; TRBD2 matches at 16 bases. Per germline, CDR1 MNHEY and CDR2 SMNVEV (reference sequence). The CDR3 runs 17 residues. V was clipped by 6 bases and J by 2 bases; unmatched bases: 4.

The CDR3 sequence is CASSASRPSGNTIYF. DNA of the CDR3: TGTGCCAGCAGCGCCAGTCGTCCGTCTGGAAACACCATATATTTT. The V gene is TRBV9, the J gene TRBJ1-3; D unresolved. The CDR3 has 15 amino acids. Trimming pared 3 bases from V and 1 base from J, leaving 11 bases between. Germline values: CDR1 SGDLS, CDR2 YYNGEE.

This clone was recorded only once. The chain combines TRBV19 with TRBJ2-7, with D unclear. V dropped 5 bases and J dropped 3 bases, with 14 bases sitting between them. Germline loops: CDR1 LNHDA, CDR2 SQIVND (reference sequence). This CDR3 comprises 14 residues. Here the CDR3 DNA reads TGTGCCAGTAGTCCTTCGAGTGCGAACTACGAGCAGTACTTC. Its protein product is CASSPSSANYEQYF.

The chain carries TRBV7-9 and TRBJ2-3; the D gene is possibly TRBD2 (6 bases). CDR3 length: 13 residues. Germline V gene sequence: CDR1 SEHNR, CDR2 FQNEAQ (reference sequence). V dropped 7 bases and J dropped 0 bases, with 8 bases sitting between them. The CDR3 coding sequence is TGTGCCAGCAAGGAGGGTAGCACAGATACGCAGTATTTT. Protein product: CASKEGSTDTQYF. Supplemented by reference TRBV7-9 and TRBJ2-3, the full variable domain reads DTGVSQNPRHKITKRGQNVTFRCDPISEHNRLYWYRQTLGQGPEFLTYFQNEAQLEKSRLLSDRFSAERPKGSFSTLEIQRTEQGDSAMYLCASKEGSTDTQYFGPGTRLTVL.

This clone was recorded once. The chain is built from TRBV21-1 and TRBJ2-2; the table's D call, TRBD2, has no DNA check behind it. TRBV21-1 is a recognized pseudogene. This CDR3 spans 15 amino acids. The DNA of the CDR3 is TGTGCCAGCCCGCGGGCCTACACGAACACCGGGGAGCTGTTTTTT. Translation gives CASPRAYTNTGELFF.

This chain joins TRBV4-3 and TRBJ2-7; 8 nucleotides agree with TRBD1. From germline, CDR1 is LGHNA and CDR2 YSLEER. The V and J ends lost 3 bases and 5 bases, in that order; junction bases with no gene match: 6. The CDR3 runs to 14 residues. In DNA, the CDR3 is TGCGCCAGCAGCCAGGACAGGGTTCCGGACGAGCAGTACTTC. Translation: CASSQDRVPDEQYF.

This clone was observed a single time. J is TRBJ1-2 and V is TRBV19; D gene uncertain. Trimming stripped 9 bases from V and 7 bases from J, with 12 bases between. Germline V lookup: CDR1 LNHDA, CDR2 SQIVND (reference sequence). This CDR3 has 11 amino acids. This CDR3 is CASDSSGGYTF. The CDR3 DNA reads as TGTGCCAGCGATTCTTCGGGTGGCTACACCTTC.

The chain couples TRBV11-3 to TRBJ2-7; possibly TRBD2 for D (5 bases). Germline CDR1 SGHNT, CDR2 YENEEA. V lost 2 bases and J lost 0, with 11 bases in between. The CDR3 has 15 amino acids. CDR3: CASSLIISGSYEQYF. The CDR3 coding sequence is TGTGCCAGCAGCTTAATCATAAGCGGCTCCTACGAGCAGTACTTC.

V gene TRBV20-1 combines with J gene TRBJ1-5; D is unclear. This CDR3 comprises 12 residues. Between the trimmed V and J ends, which lost 3 bases and 8 bases, there was a span of 11 bases. Per germline, CDR1 DFQATT and CDR2 SNEGSKA (reference sequence). For the CDR3, the DNA is TGCAGTGCTAGTTTAGCGGGGAAGCCCCAGCATTTT. Its protein is CSASLAGKPQHF.

The chain carries TRBV29-1 and TRBJ2-2; D may be TRBD2 (6 bases). CDR1 is SQVTM, CDR2 ANQGSEA, per germline. The CDR3 extends over 17 amino acids. V lost 1 base, J lost 3 bases, and 18 bases lay in between. This chain's CDR3 is CSVEVRGYSRDTGELFF. In nucleotides, the CDR3 is TGCAGCGTTGAAGTGCGGGGATACAGTCGGGACACCGGGGAGCTGTTTTTT.

The V gene is TRBV10-1, the J gene TRBJ2-5; 9 bases are a match to TRBD2. The germline gives CDR1 WNHNN, CDR2 SYGVQD (reference sequence). V dropped 3 bases and J dropped 4; count of bases not matched to a gene: 6. The CDR3 covers 15 residues. Written as DNA, the CDR3 is TGCGCCAGCAGTGAAGGTAGCGGGAGAAGAGAGACCCAGTACTTC. Translating it yields CASSEGSGRRETQYF.